These T cell receptor beta chains were read from a single sample in a study of control samples from healthy donors and cancer patients. Clones were sequenced by immunoSEQ multiplex PCR, and TCRdb holds only the in-frame ones, with some missing. The sample includes a few hundred thousand clones, 90% of them seen just once. Material: PBMCs. The receptor source for this set is a man aged 40-50 years with head and neck cancer. Both conserved end residues are part of each CDR3. A D gene is named only where the DNA matches it firmly. Clone size is given for some rows only: seen once, a few or many times, or a class if the clone is expanded.

v_gene	d_gene	abundance	j_gene	CDR3nt	CDR3aa
TRBV12-3/TRBV12-4	-	-	TRBJ1-4	TGTGCCAGCAGTACAACAGGAAACGAAAAACTGTTTTTT	CASSTTGNEKLFF
TRBV9	TRBD2	-	TRBJ2-1	TGTGCCAGCAGCCCGACTAGCGGGGGACCAGCCGGGGGTGAGCAGTTCTTC	CASSPTSGGPAGGEQFF
TRBV6-1	-	-	TRBJ1-4	TGTGCCAGCAGTGACGCGGGGTCTGCAACTAATGAAAAACTGTTTTTT	CASSDAGSATNEKLFF
TRBV7-9	-	-	TRBJ2-5	TGTGCCAGCAGCTTAGCAGGGGAAAAGACCCAGTACTTC	CASSLAGEKTQYF
TRBV19	TRBD1	-	TRBJ1-4	TGTGCCAGTAGTGAGGGACAGCCTCTTAATGAAAAACTGTTTTTT	CASSEGQPLNEKLFF
TRBV2	-	-	TRBJ1-1	TGTGCCAGCAGTGATTGGGGCGCCCGGGGAGCTTTCTTT	CASSDWGARGAFF
TRBV9	TRBD1	-	TRBJ2-5	TGTGCCAGCACCTCTGGACAGGACCAAGAGACCCAGTACTTC	CASTSGQDQETQYF
TRBV5-4	-	-	TRBJ2-2	TGTGCCAGCAGCACCAGTCTGAGCACGAACACCGGGGAGCTGTTTTTT	CASSTSLSTNTGELFF
TRBV6-1	TRBD2	-	TRBJ2-1	TGTGCCAGCAGTGAGGGGGGACTAGCGGGAAACAATGAGCAGTTCTTC	CASSEGGLAGNNEQFF
TRBV24-1	TRBD1	-	TRBJ2-5	TGTGCCACCAGTGATTGGACAGGCCGGGAGACCCAGTACTTC	CATSDWTGRETQYF
TRBV6-6	TRBD1	-	TRBJ1-2	TGTGCCAGCACCGGGACAGGCTATGGCTACACCTTC	CASTGTGYGYTF
TRBV19	TRBD1	once	TRBJ1-1	TGTGCCAGTAGTACAGGGGGGAACACTGAAGCTTTCTTT	CASSTGGNTEAFF
TRBV5-4	-	-	TRBJ2-7	TGTGCCAGCAGCAGTAGACGGGCCGCAGCACAGCAGTACTTC	CASSSRRAAAQQYF
TRBV6-5	TRBD2	-	TRBJ2-1	TGTGCCAGCAGGGCTAGCGGGGGTTTCGATGAGCAGTTCTTC	CASRASGGFDEQFF
TRBV11-2	TRBD2	-	TRBJ2-7	TGTGCCAGCAGCTTAGGGGGGACTAGCGGCTACTACGAGCAGTACTTC	CASSLGGTSGYYEQYF
TRBV7-2	-	-	TRBJ2-3	TGTGCCAGCAGCTTGGCGGTCTCTAGGGGAGATACGCAGTATTTT	CASSLAVSRGDTQYF
TRBV7-9	-	-	TRBJ2-7	TGTGCCAGCAGCTTAGTGAAAGGCTACGAGCAGTACTTC	CASSLVKGYEQYF
TRBV6-5	-	-	TRBJ2-7	TGTGCCAGCAGTTACCTCGGGAGCCACGAGCAGTACTTC	CASSYLGSHEQYF
TRBV3-1/TRBV3-2	TRBD1	-	TRBJ1-3	TGTGCCAGCAGCCTCCCAGGACAGGGGGGAAACACCATATATTTT	CASSLPGQGGNTIYF
TRBV9	-	-	TRBJ2-7	TGTGCCAGCGCCGCTAGGTCGGGGGGCCGCGAGCAGTACTTC	CASAARSGGREQYF
TRBV10-3	-	-	TRBJ1-5	TGTGCCTCCAGTGAAAAGGGCCTCAGGGATCAGCCCCAGCATTTT	CASSEKGLRDQPQHF
TRBV5-1	-	-	TRBJ2-4	TGCGCCAGCAGCTTGGCAGGGGAATTCGGCATTCAGTACTTC	CASSLAGEFGIQYF
TRBV19	TRBD1	once	TRBJ1-5	TGTGCCAGTAGAACCCTCCGGACAGGGTATTTTGATAGCAATCAGCCCCAGCATTTT	CASRTLRTGYFDSNQPQHF